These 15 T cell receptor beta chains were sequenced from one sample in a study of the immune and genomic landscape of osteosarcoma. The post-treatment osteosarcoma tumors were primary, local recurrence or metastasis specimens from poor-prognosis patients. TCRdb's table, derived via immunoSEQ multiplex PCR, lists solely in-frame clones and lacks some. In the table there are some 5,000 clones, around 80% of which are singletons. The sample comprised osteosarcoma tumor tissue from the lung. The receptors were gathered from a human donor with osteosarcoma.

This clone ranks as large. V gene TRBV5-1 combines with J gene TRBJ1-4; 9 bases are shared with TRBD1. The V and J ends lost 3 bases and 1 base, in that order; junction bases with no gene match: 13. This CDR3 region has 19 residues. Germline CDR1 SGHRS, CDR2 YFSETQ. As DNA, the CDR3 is TGCGCCAGCAGCTCAACATCCGGGACAGGGATAGAAACTAATGAAAAACTGTTTTTT. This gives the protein CASSSTSGTGIETNEKLFF. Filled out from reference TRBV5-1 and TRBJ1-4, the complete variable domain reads KAGVTQTPRYLIKTRGQQVTLSCSPISGHRSVSWYQQTPGQGLQFLFEYFSETQRNKGNFPGRFSGRQFSNSRSEMNVSTLELGDSALYLCASSSTSGTGIETNEKLFFGSGTQLSVL.

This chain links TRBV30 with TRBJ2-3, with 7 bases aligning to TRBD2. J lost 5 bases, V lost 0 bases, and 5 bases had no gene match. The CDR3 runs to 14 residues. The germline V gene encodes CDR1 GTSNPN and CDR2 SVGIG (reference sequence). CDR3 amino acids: CAWSVGLLGDTQYF. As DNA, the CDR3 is TGTGCCTGGAGTGTGGGACTATTGGGAGATACGCAGTATTTT.

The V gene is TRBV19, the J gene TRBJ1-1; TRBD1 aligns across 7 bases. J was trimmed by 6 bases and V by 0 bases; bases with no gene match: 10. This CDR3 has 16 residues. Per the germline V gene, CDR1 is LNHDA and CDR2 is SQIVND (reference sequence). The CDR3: CASSIDPTGFLAEAFF. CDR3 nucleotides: TGTGCCAGTAGTATAGATCCGACAGGGTTTTTGGCTGAAGCTTTCTTT.

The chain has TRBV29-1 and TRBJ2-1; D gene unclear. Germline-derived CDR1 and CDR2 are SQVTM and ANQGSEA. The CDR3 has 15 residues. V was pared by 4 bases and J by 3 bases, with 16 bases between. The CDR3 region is CSVGSLGGIYNEQFF. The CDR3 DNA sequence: TGCAGCGTTGGGTCCCTCGGTGGGATCTACAATGAGCAGTTCTTC.

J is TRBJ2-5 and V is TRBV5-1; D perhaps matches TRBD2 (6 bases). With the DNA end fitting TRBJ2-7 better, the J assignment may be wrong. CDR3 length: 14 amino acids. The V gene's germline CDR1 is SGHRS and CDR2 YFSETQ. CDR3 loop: CASRILASSYEQYF. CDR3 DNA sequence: TGCGCCAGCAGAATACTAGCCAGCTCCTACGAGCAGTACTTC.

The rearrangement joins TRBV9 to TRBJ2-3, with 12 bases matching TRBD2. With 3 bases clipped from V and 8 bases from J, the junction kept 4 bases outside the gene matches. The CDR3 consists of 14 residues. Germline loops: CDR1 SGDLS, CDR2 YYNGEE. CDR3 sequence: CASSDRLAGVTQYF. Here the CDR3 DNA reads TGTGCCAGCAGCGATAGACTAGCGGGAGTTACGCAGTATTTT.

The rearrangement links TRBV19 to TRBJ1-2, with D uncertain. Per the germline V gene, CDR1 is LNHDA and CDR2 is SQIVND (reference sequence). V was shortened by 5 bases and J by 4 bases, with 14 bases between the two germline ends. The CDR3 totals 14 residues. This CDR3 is CASSLTADSYGYTF. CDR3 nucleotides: TGTGCCAGTAGTCTCACCGCCGATTCCTATGGCTACACCTTC.

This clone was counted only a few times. The CDR3 nucleotides read TGTGCCAGCAGCCTGGGGACGTTCGTGGGCACCGGGGAGCTGTTTTTT. This gives the protein CASSLGTFVGTGELFF. The chain couples TRBV11-2 to TRBJ2-2; D tentatively fits TRBD1 or TRBD2 (5 bases each). Deletions cut 5 bases from V and 4 bases from J, with 17 bases between. This CDR3 comprises 16 residues. Germline V gives CDR1 SGHAT, CDR2 FQNNGV.

CDR3 residues: CASSRRGGYTEAFF. In DNA, the CDR3 is TGTGCCAGCAGCCGTCGTGGAGGGTACACTGAAGCTTTCTTT. V gene TRBV7-2 combines with J gene TRBJ1-1; D not certain. There are 14 residues in the CDR3. The germline gives CDR1 SGHTA, CDR2 FQGNSA. Trimming pared 5 bases from V and 3 bases from J, leaving 13 bases between.

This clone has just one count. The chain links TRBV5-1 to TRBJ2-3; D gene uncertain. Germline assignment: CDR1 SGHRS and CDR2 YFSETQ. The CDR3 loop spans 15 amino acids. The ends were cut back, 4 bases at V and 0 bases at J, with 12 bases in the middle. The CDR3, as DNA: TGCGCCAGCAGCGATCTGGCGCTTAGCACAGATACGCAGTATTTT. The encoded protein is CASSDLALSTDTQYF.

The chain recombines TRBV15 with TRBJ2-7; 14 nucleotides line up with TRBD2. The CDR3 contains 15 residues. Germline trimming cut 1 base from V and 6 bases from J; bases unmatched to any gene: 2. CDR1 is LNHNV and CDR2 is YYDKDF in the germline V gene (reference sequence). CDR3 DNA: TGTGCCACCAGCAGAGGGGGGACTAGCGGGAGCGAGCAGTACTTC. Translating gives CATSRGGTSGSEQYF. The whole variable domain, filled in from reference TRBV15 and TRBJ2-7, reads DAMVIQNPRYQVTQFGKPVTLSCSQTLNHNVMYWYQQKSSQAPKLLFHYYDKDFNNEADTPDNFQSRRPNTSFCFLDIRSPGLGDTAMYLCATSRGGTSGSEQYFGPGTRLTVT.

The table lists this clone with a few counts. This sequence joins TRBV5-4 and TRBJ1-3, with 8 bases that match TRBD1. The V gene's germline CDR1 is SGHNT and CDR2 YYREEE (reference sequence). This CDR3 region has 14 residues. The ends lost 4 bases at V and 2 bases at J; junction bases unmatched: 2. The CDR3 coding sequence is TGTGCCAGCAGCATACAGGGGGCTGGAAACACCATATATTTT. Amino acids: CASSIQGAGNTIYF.

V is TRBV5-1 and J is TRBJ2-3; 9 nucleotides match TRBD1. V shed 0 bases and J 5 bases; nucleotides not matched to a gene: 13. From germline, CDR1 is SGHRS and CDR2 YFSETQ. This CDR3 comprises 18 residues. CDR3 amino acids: CASSLGGYGTGSGDTQYF. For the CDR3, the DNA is TGCGCCAGCAGCTTGGGAGGTTATGGGACAGGGTCGGGAGATACGCAGTATTTT.

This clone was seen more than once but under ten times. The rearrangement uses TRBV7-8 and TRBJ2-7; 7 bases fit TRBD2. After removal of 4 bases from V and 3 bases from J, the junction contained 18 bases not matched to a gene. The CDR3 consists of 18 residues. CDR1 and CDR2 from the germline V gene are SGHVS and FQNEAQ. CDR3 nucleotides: TGTGCCAGCAGCTACCATCGGGGGGAACCAGCTAGCCACTACGAGCAGTACTTC. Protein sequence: CASSYHRGEPASHYEQYF.

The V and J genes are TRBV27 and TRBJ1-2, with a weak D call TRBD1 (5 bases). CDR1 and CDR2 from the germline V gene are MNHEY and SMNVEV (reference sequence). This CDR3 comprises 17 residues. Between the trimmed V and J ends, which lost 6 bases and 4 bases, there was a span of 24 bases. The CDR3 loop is CASSPTASTPIPYGYTF. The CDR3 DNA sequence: TGTGCCAGCAGCCCGACAGCTTCTACCCCTATTCCCTATGGCTACACCTTC.